The 15 T cell receptor beta chains in this list originate from one sample, sequenced in a study of identifying expanded T cells in peripheral blood. The assay was immunoSEQ multiplex PCR, and TCRdb's table has in-frame clones only and misses some. The repertoire holds around 94,000 clones, with approximately 88% as singletons. The sample consisted of blood. These receptors were obtained from a person aged 18-70 years in good health.

The chain joins TRBV10-3 to TRBJ1-1, with D possibly matching TRBD1 (5 bases). Germline-derived CDR1 and CDR2 are ENHRY and SYGVKD. Trimming took off 7 bases at V and 5 bases at J, with 14 bases between the two ends. This CDR3 contains 13 residues. The CDR3 is CAIINGRGTEAFF. The CDR3 bases are TGTGCCATCATCAACGGGAGGGGAACTGAAGCTTTCTTT.

The chain employs TRBV18 and TRBJ1-5; D unresolved. Trimming left V 3 bases short and J 1 base short, with 7 bases between. The germline CDR1 and CDR2 sequences are KGHSH and LQKENI. This CDR3 contains 14 residues. The CDR3: CASSPSHSNQPQHF. In DNA form, the CDR3 reads TGTGCCAGCTCACCCTCACACAGCAATCAGCCCCAGCATTTT.

This clone was found a few times. The chain has TRBV9 and TRBJ1-5; D perhaps matches TRBD1 (5 bases). Per the germline V gene, CDR1 is SGDLS and CDR2 is YYNGEE. Deletions cut 0 bases from V and 5 bases from J, with 12 bases between. The CDR3 sequence is 15 residues long. The CDR3 loop is CASSVGWQGDQPQHF. Here the CDR3 DNA reads TGTGCCAGCAGCGTAGGCTGGCAGGGTGATCAGCCCCAGCATTTT. Full variable domain (rest looked up from reference TRBV9 and TRBJ1-5): DSGVTQTPKHLITATGQRVTLRCSPRSGDLSVYWYQQSLDQGLQFLIQYYNGEERAKGNILERFSAQQFPDLHSELNLSSLELGDSALYFCASSVGWQGDQPQHFGDGTRLSIL.

In its sample, this clone was seen once. The genes are TRBV28 and TRBJ1-5; 7 nucleotides align to TRBD1. The CDR3 extends over 16 amino acids. The V segment lost 2 bases and the J segment 4 bases; nucleotides outside the gene matches: 8. In germline, CDR1 is MDHEN, CDR2 SYDVKM. The CDR3 DNA reads as TGTGCCAGCAGTTTAGGTCGACAGGGTCGAAATCAGCCCCAGCATTTT. Amino acids: CASSLGRQGRNQPQHF.

CDR3: CASSQGDGGNSPLHF. The DNA of the CDR3 is TGCGCCAGCAGCCAAGGGGACGGGGGTAATTCACCCCTCCACTTT. The rearrangement uses TRBV4-1 and TRBJ1-6, with D tentatively TRBD1 (5 bases). The germline V gene has CDR1 MGHRA and CDR2 YSYEKL. The CDR3 has 15 amino acids. Trimming left V 1 base short and J 6 bases short, with 10 bases between.

This sequence joins TRBV28 and TRBJ1-1; D might be TRBD1 (6 bases). Germline CDR1 reads MDHEN; CDR2 reads SYDVKM. The V and J ends lost 7 bases and 6 bases respectively, with 12 bases between them. CDR3 length: 12 amino acids. The CDR3 is CASTPDSPEAFF. The CDR3 DNA sequence: TGTGCCAGCACGCCGGACAGTCCTGAAGCTTTCTTT.

The V and J genes are TRBV10-3 and TRBJ1-5; D remains unclear. The germline V and J ends were trimmed by 0 bases and 5 bases, with 8 bases remaining between them. CDR3 length: 14 amino acids. The germline V gene has CDR1 ENHRY and CDR2 SYGVKD. The CDR3 coding sequence is TGTGCCATCAGTGAGTCGAGGGAAGATCAGCCCCAGCATTTT. It yields the protein CAISESREDQPQHF.

The gene calls are TRBV7-9 and TRBJ2-3, with 8 positions matching TRBD2. V lost 4 bases, J lost 5 bases, and 8 bases stayed unmatched. The CDR3 runs 15 residues. CDR1 SEHNR and CDR2 FQNEAQ come from the germline V gene (reference sequence). The CDR3 reads CASSSQAGVRDTQYF. The CDR3 nucleotides read TGTGCCAGCAGCTCCCAAGCGGGAGTCAGAGATACGCAGTATTTT.

The CDR3 DNA reads as TGTGCCAGCAAAAGATCCGACTATGGCTACACCTTC. Protein sequence: CASKRSDYGYTF. The chain couples TRBV6-5 to TRBJ1-2; D unresolved. The CDR3 has 12 residues. V lost 7 bases and J lost 3, with 9 bases in between. Germline V gene sequence: CDR1 MNHEY, CDR2 SVGAGI.

The chain links TRBV5-1 to TRBJ1-4; the D is unclear. Trimming stripped 0 bases from V and 3 bases from J, with 3 bases between. The CDR3 has 13 amino acids. The germline V gene encodes CDR1 SGHRS and CDR2 YFSETQ. In DNA form, the CDR3 reads TGCGCCAGCAGCTTGGTGGCTAATGAAAAACTGTTTTTT. As protein: CASSLVANEKLFF. The complete variable domain, with remaining parts taken from reference TRBV5-1 and TRBJ1-4, reads KAGVTQTPRYLIKTRGQQVTLSCSPISGHRSVSWYQQTPGQGLQFLFEYFSETQRNKGNFPGRFSGRQFSNSRSEMNVSTLELGDSALYLCASSLVANEKLFFGSGTQLSVL.

The rearrangement uses TRBV2 and TRBJ2-5; D ambiguous. Trimming stripped 3 bases from V and 9 bases from J, with 11 bases between. CDR1 is SNHLY, CDR2 FYNNEI, per germline. The CDR3 loop spans 12 amino acids. CDR3 region: CASSDESAAQYF. The CDR3 DNA follows: TGTGCCAGCAGTGATGAGTCGGCGGCCCAGTACTTC.

In nucleotides, the CDR3 is TGTGCCAGCAGCTCGCAATACTCGGGAAACACCGGGGAGCTGTTTTTT. Protein: CASSSQYSGNTGELFF. This chain uses TRBV7-3 with TRBJ2-2, with a weak D call TRBD2 (5 bases). The V gene lost 4 bases and the J gene lost 2 bases, with 14 bases spanning the gap. CDR1 is SGHTA and CDR2 is FQGTGA in the germline V gene. This CDR3 has 16 residues.

The chain couples TRBV4-2 to TRBJ2-6, with TRBD1 matching over 8 bases. The CDR3 totals 16 residues. With V trimmed by 5 bases and J by 2 bases, 5 bases remained unmatched. The germline CDR1 and CDR2 sequences are LGHNA and YNFKEQ. CDR3: CASSKGQGPGANVLTF. Written as DNA, the CDR3 is TGTGCCAGCAGCAAAGGACAGGGTCCTGGGGCCAACGTCCTGACTTTC.

The genes are TRBV19 and TRBJ2-4, with 7 bases lining up with TRBD2. The V and J ends lost 5 bases and 0 bases, in that order; junction bases with no gene match: 7. CDR1 is LNHDA, CDR2 SQIVND, per germline (reference sequence). CDR3 length: 16 amino acids. This CDR3 reads CASSPGGFLAKNIQYF. DNA of the CDR3: TGTGCCAGTAGTCCCGGGGGGTTCCTAGCCAAAAACATTCAGTACTTC.

This sequence joins TRBV18 and TRBJ2-3; D is uncertain. The CDR3 loop spans 13 amino acids. V was shortened by 4 bases and J by 4 bases, with 9 bases between the two germline ends. Germline V CDR1 and CDR2: KGHSH, LQKENI. Here the CDR3 DNA reads TGTGCCAGCTCACGTATAACTCCAGATACGCAGTATTTT. Translating it yields CASSRITPDTQYF.